This T cell receptor beta chain emerged from a study of T cell changes during pregnancy in multiple sclerosis. Germline V lookup: CDR1 PRHDT, CDR2 FYEKMQ (reference sequence). V was clipped by 5 bases and J by 5 bases; unmatched bases: 7. The CDR3 covers 16 residues. Data came from immunoSEQ multiplex PCR; TCRdb stores just in-frame clones and leaves some out. The sample consists of roughly 17,000 clones, approximately 91% of them appearing once. This TCR derives from a female donor in good health, enrolled as a control in a pregnancy study. The sequencing used CD8+ T cells from peripheral blood mononuclear cells, collected after pregnancy. This sequence joins TRBV13 and TRBJ2-1; 12 nucleotides align to TRBD2. CDR3 coding DNA: TGTGCCAGCAGCGCGAGGACTAGCGGGGTCCACAATGAGCAGTTCTTC. As protein: CASSARTSGVHNEQFF. Drawing the rest from reference TRBV13 and TRBJ2-1, the complete variable domain is AAGVIQSPRHLIKEKRETATLKCYPIPRHDTVYWYQQGPGQDPQFLISFYEKMQSDKGSIPDRFSAQQFSDYHSELNMSSLELGDSALYFCASSARTSGVHNEQFFGPGTRLTVL.